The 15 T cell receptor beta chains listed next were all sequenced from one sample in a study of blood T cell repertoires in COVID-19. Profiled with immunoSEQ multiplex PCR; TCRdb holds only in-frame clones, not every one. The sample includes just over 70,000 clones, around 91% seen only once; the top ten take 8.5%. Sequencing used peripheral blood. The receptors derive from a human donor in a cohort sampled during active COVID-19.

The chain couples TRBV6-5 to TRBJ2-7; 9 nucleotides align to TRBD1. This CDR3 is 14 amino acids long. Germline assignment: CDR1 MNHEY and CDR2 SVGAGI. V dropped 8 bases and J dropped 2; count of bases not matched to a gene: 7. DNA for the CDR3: TGTGCCAGCTCAAACCGGGACAGGGCCTACGAGCAGTACTTC. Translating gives CASSNRDRAYEQYF.

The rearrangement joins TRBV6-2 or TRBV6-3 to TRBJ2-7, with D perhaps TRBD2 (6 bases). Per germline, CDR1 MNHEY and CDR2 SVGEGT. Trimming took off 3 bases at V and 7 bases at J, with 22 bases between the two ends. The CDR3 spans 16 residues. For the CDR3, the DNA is TGTGCCAGCAGTTATGGAGGGCTCGATGGTTTGTGGGAGCAGTACTTC. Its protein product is CASSYGGLDGLWEQYF.

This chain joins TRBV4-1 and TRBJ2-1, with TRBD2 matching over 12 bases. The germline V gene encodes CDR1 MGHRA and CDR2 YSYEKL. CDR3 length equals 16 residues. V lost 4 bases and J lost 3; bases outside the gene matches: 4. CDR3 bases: TGCGCCAGCAGCCTTACTAGCGGGGGGCTCTACAATGAGCAGTTCTTC. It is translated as CASSLTSGGLYNEQFF.

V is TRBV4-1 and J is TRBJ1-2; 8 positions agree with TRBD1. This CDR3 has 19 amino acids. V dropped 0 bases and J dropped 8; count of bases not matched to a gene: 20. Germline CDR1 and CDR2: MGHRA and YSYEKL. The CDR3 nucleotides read TGCGCCAGCAGCCAAGAAAAAGGCCGCGACAGGGGTTTCCGTGAGGGCTACACCTTC. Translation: CASSQEKGRDRGFREGYTF.

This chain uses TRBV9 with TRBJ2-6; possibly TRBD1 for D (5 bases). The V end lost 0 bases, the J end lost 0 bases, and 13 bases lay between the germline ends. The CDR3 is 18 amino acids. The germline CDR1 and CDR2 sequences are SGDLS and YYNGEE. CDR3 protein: CASSVEGGAYSGANVLTF. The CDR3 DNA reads TGTGCCAGCAGCGTAGAAGGTGGGGCCTACTCTGGGGCCAACGTCCTGACTTTC.

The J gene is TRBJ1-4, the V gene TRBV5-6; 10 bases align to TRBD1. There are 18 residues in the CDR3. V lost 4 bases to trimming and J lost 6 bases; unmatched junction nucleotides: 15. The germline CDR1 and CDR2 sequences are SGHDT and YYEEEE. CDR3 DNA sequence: TGTGCCAGCAGCACTGAAACCGGGACAGGGGAAGGATATGAAAAACTGTTTTTT. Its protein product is CASSTETGTGEGYEKLFF.

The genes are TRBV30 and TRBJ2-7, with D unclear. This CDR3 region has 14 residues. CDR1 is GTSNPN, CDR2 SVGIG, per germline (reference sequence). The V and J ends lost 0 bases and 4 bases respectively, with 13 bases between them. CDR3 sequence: CAWSVRGSSYEQYF. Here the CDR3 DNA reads TGTGCCTGGAGTGTACGAGGCAGCAGTTACGAGCAGTACTTC.

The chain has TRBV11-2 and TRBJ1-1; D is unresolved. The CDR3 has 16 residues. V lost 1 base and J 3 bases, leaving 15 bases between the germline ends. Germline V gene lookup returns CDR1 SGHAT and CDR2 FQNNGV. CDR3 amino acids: CASSLGGFGMDTEAFF. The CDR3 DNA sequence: TGTGCCAGCAGCTTAGGAGGGTTCGGTATGGACACTGAAGCTTTCTTT.

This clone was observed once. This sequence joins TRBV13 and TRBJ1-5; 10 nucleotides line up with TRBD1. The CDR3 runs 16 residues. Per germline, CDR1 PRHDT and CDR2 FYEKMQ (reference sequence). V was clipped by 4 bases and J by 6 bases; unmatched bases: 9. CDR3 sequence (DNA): TGTGCCAGCAGCTCGTCGGACAGGGGGAGTGGTCAGCCCCAGCATTTT. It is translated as CASSSSDRGSGQPQHF. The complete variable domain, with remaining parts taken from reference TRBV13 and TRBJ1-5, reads AAGVIQSPRHLIKEKRETATLKCYPIPRHDTVYWYQQGPGQDPQFLISFYEKMQSDKGSIPDRFSAQQFSDYHSELNMSSLELGDSALYFCASSSSDRGSGQPQHFGDGTRLSIL.

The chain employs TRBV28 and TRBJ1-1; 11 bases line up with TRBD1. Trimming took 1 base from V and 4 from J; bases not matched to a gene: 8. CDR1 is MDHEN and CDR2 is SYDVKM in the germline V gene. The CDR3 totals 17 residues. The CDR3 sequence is CASSLYGSGTGGTEAFF. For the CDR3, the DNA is TGTGCCAGCAGTTTATATGGTTCCGGGACAGGGGGCACTGAAGCTTTCTTT.

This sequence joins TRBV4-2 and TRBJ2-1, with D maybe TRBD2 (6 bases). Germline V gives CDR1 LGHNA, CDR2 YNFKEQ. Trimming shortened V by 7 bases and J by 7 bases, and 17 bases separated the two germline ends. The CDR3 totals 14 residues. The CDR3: CASTLGGVVNEQFF. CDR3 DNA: TGTGCCAGCACCCTGGGAGGAGTGGTGAATGAGCAGTTCTTC.

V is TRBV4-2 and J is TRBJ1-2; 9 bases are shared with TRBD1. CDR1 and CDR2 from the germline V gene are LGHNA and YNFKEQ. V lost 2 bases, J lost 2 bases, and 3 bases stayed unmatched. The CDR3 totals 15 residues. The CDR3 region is CASSQLTGGNYGYTF. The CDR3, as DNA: TGTGCCAGCAGCCAACTTACAGGGGGCAACTATGGCTACACCTTC.

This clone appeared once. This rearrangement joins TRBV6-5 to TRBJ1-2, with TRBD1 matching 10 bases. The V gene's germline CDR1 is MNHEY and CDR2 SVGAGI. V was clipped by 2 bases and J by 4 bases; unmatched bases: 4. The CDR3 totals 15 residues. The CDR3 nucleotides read TGTGCCAGCAGTTACGGGACAGGGGCTGGCTATGGCTACACCTTC. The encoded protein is CASSYGTGAGYGYTF.

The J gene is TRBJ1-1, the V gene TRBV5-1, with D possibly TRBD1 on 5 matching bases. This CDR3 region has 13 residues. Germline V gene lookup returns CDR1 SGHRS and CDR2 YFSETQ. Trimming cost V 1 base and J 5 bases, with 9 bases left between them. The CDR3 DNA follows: TGCGCCAGCAGCTTGTCGGGGGTGACTGAAGCTTTCTTT. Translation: CASSLSGVTEAFF.

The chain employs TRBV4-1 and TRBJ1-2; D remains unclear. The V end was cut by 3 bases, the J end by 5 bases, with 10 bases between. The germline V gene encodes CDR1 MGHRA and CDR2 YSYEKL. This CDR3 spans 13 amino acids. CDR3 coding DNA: TGCGCCAGCAGCCAGCTTCGCGGATATGGCTACACCTTC. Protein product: CASSQLRGYGYTF.